What follows are 8 T cell receptor beta chains derived from one specimen sequenced in a study of blood T cell repertoires in COVID-19. The data were produced by immunoSEQ multiplex PCR, yet TCRdb's version contains in-frame clones alone and is incomplete. The sample includes about 80,000 clones, 90% seen only once; the top ten take approximately 4%. The sample was peripheral blood. The receptors shown here come from a woman older than 75 with active or convalescent COVID-19.

V and J are TRBV4-2 and TRBJ2-5, with TRBD2 matching over 10 bases. This CDR3 is 17 amino acids long. J gave up 5 bases and V 4 bases, and 13 bases lay outside the gene matches. Germline-derived CDR1 and CDR2 are LGHNA and YNFKEQ. CDR3 sequence reads: CASSPTGSGRARETQYF. CDR3 bases: TGTGCCAGCAGCCCCACGGGGAGCGGGAGGGCCCGGGAGACCCAGTACTTC.

This clone was counted many times. The V call is TRBV28, the J call TRBJ1-2; D uncertain. The germline CDR1 and CDR2 sequences are MDHEN and SYDVKM. This CDR3 is built from 14 residues. Trimming left V 2 bases short and J 4 bases short, with 11 bases between. This chain's CDR3 is CASSLLGSGYGYTF. Here the CDR3 DNA reads TGTGCCAGCAGTTTACTGGGGAGTGGCTATGGCTACACCTTC.

The V gene is TRBV4-1, the J gene TRBJ1-4, with 10 positions matching TRBD1. The V segment lost 0 bases and the J segment 7 bases; nucleotides outside the gene matches: 5. Germline CDR1 is MGHRA and CDR2 is YSYEKL. The CDR3 has 16 residues. CDR3 in amino acids: CASSQDGGQGSEKLFF. The CDR3 DNA is TGCGCCAGCAGCCAAGATGGGGGACAGGGGAGTGAAAAACTGTTTTTT.

The chain recombines TRBV9 with TRBJ2-1, with TRBD1 matching 8 bases. Germline lookup yields CDR1 SGDLS and CDR2 YYNGEE. Trimming took 0 bases from V and 8 from J; bases not matched to a gene: 7. The CDR3 is 15 residues long. Here the CDR3 reads CASSVVQGARDEQFF. In DNA form, the CDR3 reads TGTGCCAGCAGCGTAGTTCAGGGGGCAAGAGATGAGCAGTTCTTC.

The rearrangement uses TRBV27 and TRBJ1-3, with a weak D call TRBD1 (5 bases). The CDR3 has 17 residues. The V and J ends lost 0 bases and 0 bases respectively, with 12 bases between them. Germline V gene sequence: CDR1 MNHEY, CDR2 SMNVEV (reference sequence). CDR3 amino acids: CASSLSGGPNSGNTIYF. The CDR3 nucleotides read TGTGCCAGCAGTTTATCGGGGGGACCGAACTCTGGAAACACCATATATTTT.

The V call is TRBV27, the J call TRBJ1-2; TRBD1 is a possible D gene (5 bases). The CDR3 is 14 amino acids. V lost 6 bases and J lost 8, with 19 bases in between. Germline CDR1 is MNHEY and CDR2 is SMNVEV (reference sequence). CDR3 coding DNA: TGTGCCAGCAGCCTCCCCGGGGGGGTAGGGGGCTACACCTTC. Its translation is CASSLPGGVGGYTF.

J is TRBJ1-5 and V is TRBV28; a weak D match, TRBD1 (6 bases). CDR3 length: 19 residues. Germline lookup yields CDR1 MDHEN and CDR2 SYDVKM. Deletions cut 2 bases from V and 0 bases from J, with 20 bases between. This chain's CDR3 is CASSLLEGGPGYSNQPQHF. The CDR3 DNA follows: TGTGCCAGCAGTTTACTTGAGGGGGGGCCAGGATATAGCAATCAGCCCCAGCATTTT. The variable domain in full, with the rest retrieved from reference TRBV28 and TRBJ1-5, is DVKVTQSSRYLVKRTGEKVFLECVQDMDHENMFWYRQDPGLGLRLIYFSYDVKMKEKGDIPEGYSVSREKKERFSLILESASTNQTSMYLCASSLLEGGPGYSNQPQHFGDGTRLSIL.

The rearrangement uses TRBV11-2 and TRBJ1-2, with TRBD1 matching 7 bases. The germline gives CDR1 SGHAT, CDR2 FQNNGV. CDR3 length equals 13 residues. Unmatched junction bases numbered 5, after V lost 5 bases and J lost 5 bases. CDR3 in DNA: TGTGCCAGCAGCACAGACAGGGTGTATGGCTACACCTTC. It translates to CASSTDRVYGYTF.